Listed below are T cell receptor beta chains from one sample, sequenced in a study of vaccination and CD4 T cells after COVID-19. TCRdb passed the PCR reads through MiXCR, listing each CDR3 protein once. Of 25,000 or so distinct CDR3 sequences in the sample, roughly 50% were seen once. The sequenced sample was CD4+ T cells from blood, obtained about 7 months after SARS-CoV-2 vaccination. Receptors were obtained from a human donor who had recovered from COVID-19. The CDR3 runs from the conserved cysteine through the conserved F or W. D genes are given only for firm matches. Some rows have no size entry. The others give once, few or many, or a class for an expanded clone.

cdr3_aa | cdr3_nt | clone_size | v_call | d_call | j_call
CATSDYRDTGELFF | TGTGCCACCAGTGATTACAGGGACACCGGGGAGCTGTTTTTT | medium-sized | TRBV24-1 | - | TRBJ2-2
CSDTGTGETQYF | TGCAGCGATACCGGGACGGGAGAGACCCAGTACTTC | once | TRBV20-1 | - | TRBJ2-5
CASSYSPGQGYEQYF | TGTGCCAGCAGTTACTCGCCGGGGCAGGGCTACGAGCAGTACTTC | - | TRBV6-5 | - | TRBJ2-7
CASSFGQGDYGYTF | TGTGCCAGCAGCTTTGGGCAGGGGGACTATGGCTACACCTTC | - | TRBV7-2 | TRBD1 | TRBJ1-2
CASSYQTSGVTYEQYF | TGTGCCAGCAGTTACCAGACTAGCGGGGTCACCTACGAGCAGTACTTC | - | TRBV6-2/TRBV6-3 | TRBD2 | TRBJ2-7
CASSTWDLTYEQYF | TGTGCCAGCAGCACTTGGGACCTAACCTACGAGCAGTACTTC | - | TRBV28 | - | TRBJ2-7
CASSLGTSGRDEQYF | TGTGCCAGCAGCTTAGGGACTAGCGGGAGAGACGAGCAGTACTTC | - | TRBV7-6 | TRBD2 | TRBJ2-7
CASSPASGANTGELFF | TGTGCCAGCAGCCCCGCTAGCGGGGCGAACACCGGGGAGCTGTTTTTT | - | TRBV7-2 | TRBD2 | TRBJ2-2
CAVGTGQETQYF | TGTGCTGTGGGGACAGGGCAAGAGACCCAGTACTTC | - | TRBV30 | TRBD1 | TRBJ2-5
CASSEANRGYGYTF | TGTGCCAGCAGCGAAGCTAACAGGGGATATGGCTACACCTTC | - | TRBV7-2 | TRBD1 | TRBJ1-2
CASRPGQGDYEQYF | TGTGCCAGTAGGCCGGGACAGGGGGACTACGAGCAGTACTTC | - | TRBV19 | TRBD1 | TRBJ2-7
CASAREAGAYEQYF | TGTGCCAGCGCCCGCGAGGCGGGAGCCTACGAGCAGTACTTC | - | TRBV6-6 | TRBD2 | TRBJ2-7
CASSSTSLGFDEQFF | TGTGCCAGCAGCTCGACTAGCTTGGGATTTGATGAGCAGTTCTTC | - | TRBV7-3 | TRBD2 | TRBJ2-1
CSATTILTGELFF | TGCAGTGCTACTACTATTTTGACCGGGGAGCTGTTTTTT | - | TRBV20-1 | - | TRBJ2-2
CASSVGWDQPQHF | TGTGCCAGCTCCGTCGGGTGGGATCAGCCCCAGCATTTT | - | TRBV18 | - | TRBJ1-5
CASSSIITQYF | TGTGCCAGCAGCTCGATCATAACGCAGTATTTT | - | TRBV7-2 | - | TRBJ2-3
CATSEGPYTDTQYF | TGTGCCACCAGTGAAGGGCCGTACACAGATACGCAGTATTTT | few | TRBV24-1 | - | TRBJ2-3
CASSDTGGTDTQYF | TGCGCCAGCAGTGATACAGGGGGAACAGATACGCAGTATTTT | few | TRBV10-1 | TRBD1 | TRBJ2-3
CASTTGGLEQFF | TGTGCCAGCACCACGGGGGGGCTTGAGCAGTTCTTC | - | TRBV7-9 | TRBD2 | TRBJ2-1
CASRVDRNSNQPQHF | TGTGCCAGCAGGGTCGACAGAAATAGCAATCAGCCCCAGCATTTT | once | TRBV6-1 | - | TRBJ1-5
CASSLIGQGADEQYF | TGCGCCAGCAGCCTCATCGGTCAGGGGGCCGACGAGCAGTACTTC | few | TRBV5-1 | TRBD1 | TRBJ2-7
CASSERGVTQYF | TGTGCCAGCAGTGAGAGAGGTGTGACCCAGTACTTC | - | TRBV2 | - | TRBJ2-5
CSARLSGGPRGEQYF | TGCAGTGCTAGATTGTCGGGAGGTCCAAGGGGCGAGCAGTACTTC | few | TRBV20-1 | TRBD2 | TRBJ2-7
CASSPGGGTGNTIYF | TGCGCCAGCAGCCCGGGAGGCGGAACTGGAAACACCATATATTTT | - | TRBV5-1 | - | TRBJ1-3
CASSAYRSQETQYF | TGTGCCAGCAGTGCGTACAGATCACAAGAGACCCAGTACTTC | few | TRBV27 | - | TRBJ2-5
CSARGAGERYEQYF | TGCAGTGCTAGAGGAGCGGGAGAGAGGTACGAGCAGTACTTC | - | TRBV20-1 | TRBD2 | TRBJ2-7
CASSLVWPEQFF | TGTGCCAGCAGCTTAGTATGGCCTGAGCAGTTCTTC | - | TRBV7-2 | - | TRBJ2-1
CATSDRRAQAVNEQFF | TGTGCCACCAGTGATCGCCGGGCACAGGCTGTCAATGAGCAGTTCTTC | few | TRBV24-1 | - | TRBJ2-1
CASSPTENYGYTF | TGTGCCAGCAGCCCGACAGAAAACTATGGCTACACCTTC | - | TRBV6-2/TRBV6-3 | - | TRBJ1-2
CASSLVVSNQPQHF | TGTGCCAGCAGCTTAGTTGTTAGCAATCAGCCCCAGCATTTT | - | TRBV7-8 | - | TRBJ1-5
CASSSLEKLFF | TGTGCCAGCAGCTCCTTGGAAAAACTGTTTTTT | - | TRBV6-1 | - | TRBJ1-4
CASRWGLAGGHTGELFF | TGTGCCAGTCGCTGGGGACTAGCGGGAGGGCACACCGGGGAGCTGTTTTTT | - | TRBV19 | TRBD2 | TRBJ2-2
CASSALDSNQPQHF | TGTGCCAGCAGCGCCCTTGATAGCAATCAGCCCCAGCATTTT | - | TRBV9 | - | TRBJ1-5
CATSRTNTDTQYF | TGTGCCACCAGCAGGACTAACACAGATACGCAGTATTTT | few | TRBV15 | - | TRBJ2-3
CASSDLSRNNQPQHF | TGTGCCAGCAGTGACCTTAGCCGGAATAATCAGCCCCAGCATTTT | few | TRBV6-1 | - | TRBJ1-5
CAAVYGYTF | TGTGCGGCGGTCTATGGCTACACCTTC | medium-sized | TRBV19 | - | TRBJ1-2
CASSWWGTSNQPQHF | TGTGCCAGCAGCTGGTGGGGAACTAGCAATCAGCCCCAGCATTTT | - | TRBV7-3 | - | TRBJ1-5
CAISSGSASTDTQYF | TGTGCCATTAGTAGCGGGAGCGCTAGCACAGATACGCAGTATTTT | - | TRBV10-3 | TRBD2 | TRBJ2-3
CASSWGGRDNYGYTF | TGTGCCAGCAGCTGGGGAGGCAGGGACAATTATGGCTACACCTTC | - | TRBV7-9 | - | TRBJ1-2
CASSSVYGYTF | TGTGCCAGCAGTTCTGTCTATGGCTACACCTTC | - | TRBV28 | - | TRBJ1-2
CSARSVVRFSTDTQYF | TGCAGTGCTAGGTCGGTAGTGAGGTTTTCCACAGATACGCAGTATTTT | few | TRBV20-1 | - | TRBJ2-3
CAIDPAGSNTEAFF | TGTGCCATCGACCCGGCAGGCTCGAACACTGAAGCTTTCTTT | - | TRBV10-3 | - | TRBJ1-1
CATSRDRALDTQYF | TGTGCCACCAGCAGAGACAGGGCCTTGGATACGCAGTATTTT | - | TRBV15 | - | TRBJ2-3
CASSPTSGGTEAFF | TGTGCCAGCAGCCCTACTTCGGGTGGGACTGAAGCTTTCTTT | - | TRBV7-3 | - | TRBJ1-1
CASSRPAGTSVFEQYF | TGTGCCAGCAGCCGACCCGCCGGGACTAGCGTATTCGAGCAGTACTTC | - | TRBV27 | TRBD2 | TRBJ2-7
CASVGSWDGYTF | TGTGCCAGCGTAGGGAGCTGGGATGGCTACACCTTC | few | TRBV6-1 | - | TRBJ1-2
CATSRGTRGEAFF | TGTGCCACCAGCAGAGGAACCAGGGGTGAAGCTTTCTTT | - | TRBV15 | - | TRBJ1-1
CASSPTDNYGYTF | TGTGCCAGCAGCCCGACGGACAACTATGGCTACACCTTC | - | TRBV6-1 | - | TRBJ1-2
CASSRKTSSQETQYF | TGTGCCAGTAGTAGGAAGACTAGCTCTCAAGAGACCCAGTACTTC | - | TRBV19 | TRBD2 | TRBJ2-5
CSARVGQGMTEAFF | TGCAGTGCTAGAGTCGGACAGGGTATGACTGAAGCTTTCTTT | - | TRBV20-1 | TRBD1 | TRBJ1-1
CSARGLAGYTDTQYF | TGCAGTGCTAGGGGACTAGCGGGATATACAGATACGCAGTATTTT | - | TRBV20-1 | TRBD2 | TRBJ2-3
CSAKTEQFF | TGCAGTGCGAAGACAGAGCAGTTCTTC | - | TRBV20-1 | - | TRBJ2-1
CASRKRGGSLRNEQFF | TGTGCCAGCAGAAAGAGGGGCGGGAGCTTGCGGAATGAGCAGTTCTTC | once | TRBV2 | TRBD2 | TRBJ2-1
CASSDSRETDTQYF | TGTGCCAGCAGTGACTCGCGGGAGACAGATACGCAGTATTTT | medium-sized | TRBV6-4 | TRBD2 | TRBJ2-3